Listed here is a single T cell receptor beta chain. What it binds is unknown. These data belong to a study of cytomegalovirus exposure and HLA in healthy donors. Profiling relied on immunoSEQ multiplex PCR, and the TCRdb table lists in-frame clones only, not all of them. The table has 100,000 to 150,000 clones, roughly 87% seen once. Overall study findings and caveats: Under in vitro conditions, a few CMV-associated chains were confirmed as specific for CMV antigens.

Donors came from a validation cohort of 95 to 150 subjects, distinct from the first 666-subject cohort. Germline loops: CDR1 MDHEN, CDR2 SYDVKM. Trimming shortened V by 8 bases and J by 3 bases, and 17 bases separated the two germline ends. The CDR3 sequence is 15 residues long. The TCR comes from a woman younger than 35 in good health and CMV-seronegative. Sequences were obtained from PBMCs. The J gene is TRBJ1-5, the V gene TRBV28; D might be TRBD1 (5 bases). CDR3 coding DNA: TGTGCCAGCGGTGACCTCCAGGGATACAATCAGCCCCAGCATTTT. Residues: CASGDLQGYNQPQHF.